Shown below are 32 T cell receptor delta chains from a single sample sequenced in a study of γδ T cells in repeated Plasmodium falciparum infection. TCRdb re-called the multiplex PCR reads through CATT. The sample has 90,000 or so delta-chain clones; more than 0.85% are singletons. Bulk repertoires came from Vgamma9/Vdelta2+ or Vdelta2-negative gammadelta T cells flow-sorted from PBMC. Source material: gamma-delta T cells from blood. Receptors originate from a pool of human donors (malaria-infected and uninfected, not separated).

This clone showed up just a few times. A far larger clone is only one base removed, so a read error is likely. Other DNA sequences from this sample encode an identical CDR3 as well. J is TRDJ1 and V is TRDV1; 7 bases agree with TRDD3. V shed 1 base, J shed 8 bases, and the junction held 10 bases outside the gene matches. The CDR3 has 15 amino acids. The germline V gene encodes CDR1 TSWWSYY and CDR2 QGS. The chain's CDR3 is CALGEPSGGSYKLIF. The CDR3 region has the DNA TGTGCTCTTGGGGAACCTTCCGGGGGATCATACAAACTCATCTTT.

This clone appeared a few times. The protein in TCRdb stems from a much larger clone and differs at residue 13 from this DNA's translation, likely a read error; here the protein is translated from the DNA. This rearrangement joins TRDV2 to TRDJ1; tentative D call: TRDD3 (7 bases). The J gene was not available in TCRdb and was assigned here by matching the DNA to germline segments. The CDR3 has 19 amino acids. V lost 3 bases to trimming and J lost 0 bases, with 25 bases between them. Per germline, CDR1 GEAIGNYY and CDR2 EKD. CDR3 sequence reads: CACDLGLPELGIHTDKLIF. The DNA for the CDR3 is TGTGCCTGTGACCTTGGCCTTCCCGAACTGGGGATCCACACCGATAAACTCATCTTT.

About this clone itself: Translating this DNA gives a protein that differs at residue 16 from the TCRdb one, which belongs to a much larger clone; a read error is likely, and the protein shown is this translation. The J gene was not called, though the V gene is TRDV1; the table's D call, TRDD3, was not checked against the DNA. The CDR3 consists of 18 residues. Germline V gene sequence: CDR1 TSWWSYY, CDR2 QGS. The CDR3 loop is CALGGTDGGYLYTDKHIF. CDR3 coding DNA: TGTGCTCTTGGGGGAACGGACGGGGGATACCTCTACACCGATAAACACATCTTT.

This clone was observed a few times. This DNA translates differently at residue 3 from the TCRdb protein, which is that of a much larger clone; a read error is likely, and the protein shown is the DNA's own translation. The chain is built from TRDV1 and TRDJ1; tentative D call: TRDD3 (7 bases). No J gene was available from TCRdb, and it was assigned here by a germline match of the DNA. Germline V gives CDR1 TSWWSYY, CDR2 QGS. CDR3 length: 28 residues. The CDR3 is CAPGERKDERGKSLRIPRGGWSVDKLIF. In DNA form, the CDR3 reads TGTGCTCCTGGGGAACGAAAGGACGAAAGGGGAAAGTCCCTACGTATTCCTAGGGGGGGATGGTCGGTCGATAAACTCATCTTT.

Ten or more counts support this clone. A read error is the likely source, as a far larger clone sits one nucleotide away. Other DNA sequences within the sample encode an identical CDR3. The chain joins TRDV2 to TRDJ1, with 10 positions matching TRDD3. Here the J gene was assigned by germline matching of the DNA, as TCRdb has none. The CDR3 runs 17 residues. Germline lookup yields CDR1 GEAIGNYY and CDR2 EKD. V lost 0 bases to trimming and J lost 3 bases; unmatched junction nucleotides: 9. The CDR3 DNA reads TGTGCCTGTGACACCTCCGATCCCGGGGGATACGCCGATAAACTCATCTTT. Translating gives CACDTSDPGGYADKLIF.

This clone was counted ten times or more. The rearrangement uses TRDV1 and TRDJ1; 10 nucleotides align to TRDD3. V lost 1 base, J lost 0 bases, and 23 bases stayed unmatched. The CDR3 covers 23 residues. Germline-derived CDR1 and CDR2 are TSWWSYY and QGS. The CDR3 region has the DNA TGTGCTCTTGGGGAACGTAGAACTTCCTACGAGTACTGGGGGATTTCGTACACCGATAAACTCATCTTT. Its protein product is CALGERRTSYEYWGISYTDKLIF.

This clone was counted only a few times. A read error likely explains this, since a far larger clone differs by one base. Other DNA sequences within the sample encode an identical CDR3. CDR3 region: CACVNLGDMATDKLIF. The DNA of the CDR3 is TGTGCCTGTGTCAACCTGGGGGATATGGCCACCGATAAACTCATCTTT. The V gene is TRDV2, the J gene TRDJ1; TRDD3 matches at 10 bases. TCRdb is silent on the J gene; assignment here came from matching the DNA to germline. The germline V gene encodes CDR1 GEAIGNYY and CDR2 EKD. The ends lost 5 bases at V and 1 base at J; junction bases unmatched: 9. The CDR3 contains 16 residues.

This clone was observed many times. The chain is built from TRDV1 and TRDJ1; D is possibly TRDD3 (7 bases). The germline V and J ends were trimmed by 2 bases and 7 bases, with 26 bases remaining between them. The CDR3 has 18 amino acids. The germline V gene encodes CDR1 TSWWSYY and CDR2 QGS. CDR3 nucleotide sequence: TGTGCTCTTGGGGAAGGGCCTTCCGCCCCCGGGGATAGGGGTAAACTCATCTTT. Its translation is CALGEGPSAPGDRGKLIF.

This clone was observed a handful of times. The protein given by TCRdb reflects a much larger clone and differs at residue 5 from this DNA's translation, likely from a read error; the protein shown is the DNA's translation. The rearrangement links TRDV1 to TRDJ1; 7 bases fit TRDD3. Trimming took 4 bases from V and 0 from J; bases not matched to a gene: 14. Germline V gene data show CDR1 as TSWWSYY and CDR2 as QGS. The CDR3 contains 18 residues. The CDR3 nucleotides are TGTGCTCTTGGGGTTGAAAGGAGGGGGATGGACCACACCGATAAACTCATCTTT. It yields the protein CALGVERRGMDHTDKLIF.

This clone was counted at least ten times. TCRdb's listed protein matches a much larger clone and diverges from this DNA's translation at residue 23, likely through a read error; the protein shown comes from the DNA. This chain connects TRDV1 to TRDJ1, with D perhaps given as TRDD2 or TRDD3 (8 bases each). This CDR3 comprises 25 residues. Germline loops: CDR1 TSWWSYY, CDR2 QGS. The DNA for the CDR3 is TGTGCTCTTGGGGAAGCGCCACCCCCGGCTTCCTACCCTTACTGGGGGCTGGAGTACACCGATAAACCCATCTTT. It encodes CALGEAPPPASYPYWGLEYTDKPIF.

The sample holds a few counts of this clone. A much larger clone differs by one base, so this may be a read error. The same CDR3 is also encoded by other DNA sequences in this sample. The chain couples TRDV1 to TRDJ1; 10 bases are a match to TRDD3. The germline CDR1 and CDR2 sequences are TSWWSYY and QGS. This CDR3 spans 19 amino acids. This chain's CDR3 is CALGANSGDWGMHTDKLIF. Written as DNA, the CDR3 is TGCGCTCTTGGGGCAAACTCCGGGGACTGGGGGATGCACACCGATAAACTCATCTTT.

This clone showed up just a few times. The TCRdb protein, from a much larger clone, departs from this DNA's translation at residue 13, likely by read error; the protein shown derives from the DNA. The chain has TRDV1 and TRDJ1; 9 bases map to TRDD3. Matching the DNA to germline supplied the J gene, which TCRdb does not give. The germline V gene encodes CDR1 TSWWSYY and CDR2 QGS. The CDR3 runs 21 residues. Trimming cost V 0 bases and J 4 bases; bases outside gene matches: 21. This chain's CDR3 is CALGELPTRTGGHRMGDKLIF. The CDR3 DNA reads as TGTGCTCTTGGGGAACTACCTACCCGTACTGGGGGACACCGCATGGGCGATAAACTCATCTTT.

This clone was found a few times. The protein recorded in TCRdb matches a much larger clone and deviates from this DNA's translation at residue 5, suggesting a read error; the protein here is obtained by translating the DNA. The rearrangement links TRDV1 to TRDJ1; weak D call: TRDD3 (6 bases). No J segment appears in TCRdb, so it was assigned here by matching the sequence to germline. This CDR3 contains 20 residues. V was pared by 4 bases and J by 0 bases, with 27 bases between. Germline assignment: CDR1 TSWWSYY and CDR2 QGS. CDR3 protein: CALGGDPKSVGDSYTDKLIF. Written as DNA, the CDR3 is TGTGCTCTTGGGGGAGATCCGAAGTCTGTCGGGGATTCGTACACCGATAAACTCATCTTT.

Ten or more counts support this clone. The mismatch at residue 13 between this DNA's translation and the TCRdb protein of a much larger clone likely reflects a read error; the protein shown is translated from the DNA. V is TRDV2 and J is TRDJ1; 7 positions agree with TRDD3. The germline V gene encodes CDR1 GEAIGNYY and CDR2 EKD. This CDR3 is 17 amino acids long. CDR3 DNA sequence: TGTGCCTGCGACCGGATGGGGGGATCTCCGGGCACCGCTAAACTCATCTTT. It yields the protein CACDRMGGSPGTAKLIF.

With regard to this clone: A far larger clone is one base from this, pointing to a likely read error. This specimen includes other DNA sequences encoding the same CDR3. The CDR3 DNA is TGTGCCTTTAGCATTACTGGGGGATACGATAAACTTATCTTT. Residues: CAFSITGGYDKLIF. This chain uses TRDV3 with TRDJ1; 13 bases map to TRDD3. Germline CDR1 and CDR2: TVYSNPD and GDNSRS (reference sequence). The CDR3 length is 14 residues.

About this clone itself: A read error is likely here: a far larger clone is one base away. This same CDR3 is encoded by further DNA sequences in the sample. This chain uses TRDV2 with TRDJ1; a possible D gene is TRDD3 (5 bases). Here the J gene came from matching the DNA to germline, since TCRdb omits it. The length of the CDR3 is 14 residues. Trimming took 4 bases from V and 2 from J, leaving 13 bases between them. Germline lookup yields CDR1 GEAIGNYY and CDR2 EKD. CDR3 amino acids: CACDTMGLTDKLIF. In DNA form, the CDR3 reads TGTGCCTGTGATACGATGGGGCTAACCGATAAACTCATCTTT.

This clone was seen a few times. A clone one base away is much larger, so this may be a read error. The chain carries TRDV1 and TRDJ1; TRDD3 is a possible D gene (6 bases). TCRdb carries no J gene annotation; the J gene was assigned here by matching the DNA with germline. The CDR3 covers 20 residues. Germline CDR1 reads TSWWSYY; CDR2 reads QGS. V lost 4 bases and J 4 bases, leaving 31 bases between the germline ends. The CDR3 loop reads CALGVIRLWGPQRAGDKLIF. The CDR3 bases are TGTGCTCTTGGGGTAATCCGCCTCTGGGGCCCCCAACGGGCGGGCGATAAACTCATCTTT.

This clone was seen ten or more times. A far larger clone is only one base removed, so a read error is likely. At the DNA level, this CDR3 is encoded by other sequences in the same sample as well. V usage is TRDV2 and J usage is TRDJ1; D is undetermined. The germline V gene has CDR1 GEAIGNYY and CDR2 EKD. The CDR3 consists of 15 residues. The CDR3 nucleotides are TGTGCCTGTGAGACGGGCTCGAAAGGCACCGATAAGCTCATCTTT. The encoded protein is CACETGSKGTDKLIF.

This clone has only a few counts. Given a far larger clone just one base away, this is likely a sequencing read error. Other DNA sequences within the sample encode an identical CDR3. V usage is TRDV2 and J usage is TRDJ1; 12 nucleotides match TRDD3. TCRdb gives no J gene; it was assigned here by matching the DNA to germline. Germline CDR1 reads GEAIGNYY; CDR2 reads EKD. The CDR3 sequence is 19 residues long. V lost 0 bases, J lost 8 bases, and 18 bases stayed unmatched. The CDR3 nucleotides read TGTGCCTGTGACACCGTACTGGGGGATACTATCAATACTTTCCCCAAACTCATCTTT. This translates into CACDTVLGDTINTFPKLIF.

Comment on this clone: This likely reflects a read error, since a far larger clone is one base away. This specimen includes other DNA sequences encoding the same CDR3. This rearrangement joins TRDV1 to TRDJ1; 11 bases agree with TRDD3. V lost 6 bases to trimming and J lost 0 bases; unmatched junction nucleotides: 15. The CDR3 totals 19 residues. The germline gives CDR1 TSWWSYY, CDR2 QGS. The CDR3 region is CALGDLSSSGGYYTDKLIF. In DNA form, the CDR3 reads TGTGCTCTTGGTGACCTGTCATCCTCTGGGGGATACTACACCGATAAACTCATCTTT.

Many counts were recorded for this clone. The chain joins TRDV1 to TRDJ1; 10 positions agree with TRDD3. The V and J ends lost 0 bases and 3 bases, in that order; junction bases with no gene match: 10. The CDR3 extends over 18 amino acids. Looked up from germline, CDR1 is TSWWSYY and CDR2 is QGS. CDR3 in amino acids: CALGELPLYWGIADKLIF. CDR3 coding DNA: TGTGCTCTTGGGGAACTGCCGCTCTACTGGGGGATCGCCGATAAACTCATCTTT.

This clone has a handful of counts. This DNA's translation differs at residue 8 from TCRdb's protein, which comes from a much larger clone; a read error is likely, and the protein shown is translated from the DNA. The chain joins TRDV2 to TRDJ1; no clear D. No J gene was available from TCRdb, and it was assigned here by a germline match of the DNA. V was trimmed by 1 base and J by 0 bases, leaving 14 bases between them. This CDR3 has 16 amino acids. The germline V gene has CDR1 GEAIGNYY and CDR2 EKD. The CDR3 nucleotides read TGTGCCTGTGACACGCGGTGGTGGACCTACACCGATAAACTCATCTTT. This encodes CACDTRWWTYTDKLIF.

Note on this clone: The protein that TCRdb holds for this DNA derives from a much larger clone and differs from the translated DNA at residue 9, which likely indicates a read error; the protein shown here is translated from the DNA. This chain connects TRDV1 to TRDJ1; perhaps TRDD3 as D (6 bases). TCRdb gives no J gene; it was assigned here by matching the DNA to germline. The CDR3 has 19 residues. The germline V gene has CDR1 TSWWSYY and CDR2 QGS. Trimming stripped 4 bases from V and 4 bases from J, with 28 bases between. The CDR3 sequence is CALGAILSPRRGTGDKLIF. The CDR3 DNA sequence: TGTGCTCTTGGGGCGATCCTCAGCCCGCGCCGGGGGACGGGCGATAAACTCATCTTT.

Comments on this clone: TCRdb lists the protein of a much larger clone for this DNA, which differs at residue 7, so this is likely a read error; the protein given here is translated from the DNA itself. V is TRAV38-2/DV8 and J is TRDJ3; the match to TRDD3 covers 7 bases. The J gene, not given by TCRdb, was assigned here from a germline match of the nucleotide sequence. CDR1 and CDR2 (germline): TSESDYY, QEAYKQQN. V was pared by 2 bases and J by 0 bases, with 8 bases of the junction left unmatched. There are 19 residues in the CDR3. CDR3 bases: TGTGCTTATAGGAGGAGTCGTGGATACGGCTCCTGGGACACCCGACAGATGTTTTTC. As protein: CAYRRSRGYGSWDTRQMFF. The whole variable domain, filled in from reference TRAV38-2/DV8 and TRDJ3, reads AQTVTQSQPEMSVQEAETVTLSCTYDTSESDYYLFWYKQPPSRQMILVIRQEAYKQQNATENRFSVNFQKAAKSFSLKISDSQLGDAAMYFCAYRRSRGYGSWDTRQMFFGTGIKLFVEP.

A remark on this clone: The protein TCRdb gives is from a much larger clone and does not agree with this DNA's translation at residue 9, likely a read error; the protein shown here comes from the DNA. The chain uses TRDV2 and TRDJ1; 7 positions match TRDD3. The J gene, left out of TCRdb, was set here by checking the DNA against germline. Unmatched junction bases numbered 29, after V lost 0 bases and J lost 8 bases. The germline V gene encodes CDR1 GEAIGNYY and CDR2 EKD. This CDR3 has 21 amino acids. In DNA, the CDR3 is TGTGCCTGTGACACCGCGGAGAGCCGGGGGATCGAGTTTCAGGAATGGAAAAAACTCATCTTT. This encodes CACDTAESRGIEFQEWKKLIF.

This clone was counted a few times. The protein TCRdb gives is from a much larger clone and does not agree with this DNA's translation at residue 6, likely a read error; the protein shown here comes from the DNA. This chain connects TRDV2 to TRDJ1, with D possibly TRDD3 on 5 matching bases. The J gene, absent from TCRdb, was called here by matching the DNA to germline. Per the germline V gene, CDR1 is GEAIGNYY and CDR2 is EKD. V shed 1 base and J shed 6 bases, with 11 bases lying between them. The CDR3 consists of 13 residues. The CDR3 loop is CACDTMYWNKLIF. In DNA form, the CDR3 reads TGTGCCTGTGACACTATGTACTGGAATAAACTCATCTTT.

This clone has a handful of counts. The protein given by TCRdb reflects a much larger clone and differs at residue 11 from this DNA's translation, likely from a read error; the protein shown is the DNA's translation. The V call is TRDV2, the J call TRDJ1, with TRDD3 identical over 9 bases. The J gene was not available in TCRdb and was assigned here by matching the DNA to germline segments. Germline CDR1 is GEAIGNYY and CDR2 is EKD. This CDR3 region has 16 residues. Unmatched junction bases numbered 8, after V lost 0 bases and J lost 4 bases. The CDR3 is CACDTAWGISIDKLIF. The CDR3, as DNA: TGTGCCTGTGACACCGCCTGGGGGATCAGCATCGATAAACTCATCTTT.

The sample holds a few counts of this clone. The TCRdb record carries a much larger clone's protein, which differs from this DNA's translation at residue 6; a read error is the likely cause, and the protein listed here is the DNA translation. This chain uses TRDV2 with TRDJ1; the D gene is possibly TRDD3 (5 bases). TCRdb leaves out the J gene; it was filled in here by matching the DNA to germline. From germline, CDR1 is GEAIGNYY and CDR2 EKD. The V end lost 0 bases, the J end lost 1 base, and 14 bases lay between the germline ends. The CDR3 totals 16 residues. The CDR3 nucleotides are TGTGCCTGTGACACCGCGGGGACCTCCCGCACCGATAAACTCATCTTT. Translating it yields CACDTAGTSRTDKLIF.

The table lists this clone with a few counts. This likely traces to a read error, being one base from a far larger clone. Different DNA sequences within this sample yield the same CDR3. CDR3 DNA sequence: TGTGCTCTTGGGGAATTTGGGGGATCCTACACCGATAAACTCATTTTT. Protein: CALGEFGGSYTDKLIF. The rearrangement uses TRDV1 and TRDJ1; 8 bases match TRDD3. The CDR3 runs 16 residues. Germline values: CDR1 TSWWSYY, CDR2 QGS.

This clone appeared a few times. TCRdb lists the protein of a much larger clone for this DNA, which differs at residue 14, so this is likely a read error; the protein given here is translated from the DNA itself. The chain combines TRDV2 with TRDJ2; TRDD3 matches 10 bases. Here the J gene came from matching the DNA to germline, since TCRdb omits it. The CDR3 length is 17 residues. The V gene's germline CDR1 is GEAIGNYY and CDR2 EKD. The CDR3 sequence is CACDNLLGDGITARLFF. CDR3 nucleotide sequence: TGTGCCTGTGACAACCTACTGGGGGATGGGATTACAGCACGACTCTTCTTT.

For this clone: The TCRdb protein, from a much larger clone, departs from this DNA's translation at residue 10, likely by read error; the protein shown derives from the DNA. The gene calls are TRDV1 and TRDJ1; 8 positions agree with TRDD3. TCRdb lists no J gene, so it was determined here by aligning the DNA to germline. This CDR3 has 25 amino acids. The V gene end was trimmed by 2 bases and the J gene end by 0 bases; junction bases not matched to a gene: 32. Germline CDR1 and CDR2: TSWWSYY and QGS. CDR3 residues: CALGEKVPPSPLGWDTPHYTDKLIF. The CDR3 bases are TGTGCTCTTGGGGAAAAGGTACCCCCAAGTCCCCTGGGATGGGATACGCCCCATTACACCGATAAACTCATCTTT.

This clone has only a few counts. Translating this DNA gives a protein that differs at residue 13 from the TCRdb one, which belongs to a much larger clone; a read error is likely, and the protein shown is this translation. The chain couples TRDV1 to TRDJ1; TRDD3 matches at 9 bases. CDR1 is TSWWSYY and CDR2 is QGS in the germline V gene. The ends lost 2 bases at V and 7 bases at J; junction bases unmatched: 20. This CDR3 comprises 19 residues. CDR3 coding DNA: TGTGCTCTTGGGGAATTACCGAGCTTCCTCTGGGGGATGCGCCCTAAACTCATCTTT. Protein product: CALGELPSFLWGMRPKLIF.